The 4 T cell receptor beta chains listed next were all sequenced from one sample in a study of blood T cell repertoires in COVID-19. The method was immunoSEQ multiplex PCR; TCRdb's version includes in-frame clones alone and lacks a portion of them. Of more than 85,000 clones listed, roughly 80% are singletons. Sequenced input: peripheral blood. These receptors originate from a woman aged 55 to 70 with acute or convalescent COVID-19.

In its sample, this clone was seen a few times. This chain uses TRBV9 with TRBJ2-7; D is uncertain. The CDR3 consists of 16 residues. The ends were cut back, 2 bases at V and 1 base at J, with 16 bases in the middle. Germline V gene sequence: CDR1 SGDLS, CDR2 YYNGEE. CDR3 bases: TGTGCCAGCAGCGTCTTTTTACGCGGTAGGTCCTACGAGCAGTACTTC. Amino acids: CASSVFLRGRSYEQYF.

This chain joins TRBV3-1 (or the pseudogene TRBV3-2) and TRBJ1-6, with D unresolved. The CDR3 sequence is 13 residues long. V was clipped by 6 bases and J by 14 bases, with 17 bases between them. Germline V gives CDR1 LGHDT, CDR2 YNNKEL (reference sequence). CDR3 residues: CASRPTGVLTLHF. CDR3 bases: TGTGCCAGCAGGCCTACCGGGGTCCTAACCCTCCACTTT.

The J gene is TRBJ1-2, the V gene TRBV28, with D perhaps TRBD1 (6 bases). The CDR3 is made up of 14 amino acids. Germline assignment: CDR1 MDHEN and CDR2 SYDVKM. V gave up 5 bases and J gave up 2 bases, with 12 bases separating them. The CDR3 nucleotides read TGTGCCAGCAGTAACAGGGCTAAAAACTATGGCTACACCTTC. It encodes CASSNRAKNYGYTF.

This clone was recorded once. The rearrangement links TRBV18 to TRBJ2-7; D is perhaps TRBD1 (6 bases). Germline V CDR1 and CDR2: KGHSH, LQKENI. The CDR3 contains 15 residues. Between the trimmed V and J ends, which lost 6 bases and 3 bases, there was a span of 18 bases. The CDR3 region is CASSQLLTGIYEQYF. The CDR3 DNA sequence: TGTGCCAGCTCCCAACTACTGACAGGAATCTACGAGCAGTACTTC.